One and the same sample provided the 21 T cell receptor beta chains below, sequenced in a study of PD-1 blockade in classical Hodgkin lymphoma. Data came from immunoSEQ multiplex PCR; TCRdb stores just in-frame clones and leaves some out. The sample holds about 7,600 clones, roughly four fifths seen once. All patients experienced relapse after autologous stem cell transplantation, and brentuximab vedotin exposure was variable. Magnetic depletion of unwanted cells isolated CD4+ T cells from thawed PBMCs. Here the sequenced sample was CD4+ T cells from blood, taken at baseline. Source of these receptors: a human donor with classical Hodgkin lymphoma.

This chain connects TRBV9 to TRBJ2-3; a weak D match, TRBD2 (5 bases). The V end lost 3 bases, the J end lost 1 base, and 9 bases lay between the germline ends. The CDR3 sequence is 14 residues long. In germline, CDR1 is SGDLS, CDR2 YYNGEE. The CDR3 sequence is CASSADSRTDTQYF. In DNA, the CDR3 is TGTGCCAGCAGCGCGGACTCGCGCACAGATACGCAGTATTTT. The whole variable domain, filled in from reference TRBV9 and TRBJ2-3, reads DSGVTQTPKHLITATGQRVTLRCSPRSGDLSVYWYQQSLDQGLQFLIQYYNGEERAKGNILERFSAQQFPDLHSELNLSSLELGDSALYFCASSADSRTDTQYFGPGTRLTVL.

V and J are TRBV10-3 and TRBJ2-1; no reliable D call. The germline CDR1 and CDR2 sequences are ENHRY and SYGVKD. The CDR3 sequence is 12 residues long. Trimming left V 10 bases short and J 5 bases short, with 12 bases between. This chain's CDR3 is CATGPLNNEQFF. The CDR3 region has the DNA TGTGCCACGGGCCCCCTCAACAATGAGCAGTTCTTC.

This chain joins TRBV6-4 and TRBJ2-3; D may match TRBD1 or TRBD2 (6 bases each). Per the germline V gene, CDR1 is MRHNA and CDR2 is SNTAGT. This CDR3 region has 14 residues. Trimming shortened V by 2 bases and J by 5 bases, and 11 bases separated the two germline ends. The CDR3 sequence is CASSDRGAGDTQYF. The CDR3 region has the DNA TGTGCCAGCAGTGACAGGGGGGCTGGAGATACGCAGTATTTT.

This clone occurred a few times. The V gene is TRBV5-1, the J gene TRBJ1-1; TRBD1 matches at 8 bases. This CDR3 is 13 amino acids long. From germline, CDR1 is SGHRS and CDR2 YFSETQ. With V trimmed by 6 bases and J by 2 bases, 3 bases remained unmatched. CDR3 region: CASKGQDNTEAFF. CDR3 sequence (DNA): TGCGCCAGCAAGGGACAGGACAACACTGAAGCTTTCTTT.

This clone occurred once. The gene calls are TRBV5-1 and TRBJ2-3; TRBD1 might be the D (6 bases). Germline CDR1 and CDR2: SGHRS and YFSETQ. V shed 4 bases and J shed 2 bases, with 17 bases lying between them. CDR3 size: 16 residues. As DNA, the CDR3 is TGCGCCAGCAGCCCTGGGCAGGGGATTCACACAGATACGCAGTATTTT. This translates into CASSPGQGIHTDTQYF.

In this sample, this clone turned up once. The rearrangement joins TRBV7-9 to TRBJ2-7; D is possibly TRBD2 (6 bases). The CDR3 length is 13 residues. The germline V gene has CDR1 SEHNR and CDR2 FQNEAQ (reference sequence). The V and J ends lost 8 bases and 4 bases respectively, with 15 bases between them. The CDR3 DNA sequence: TGTGCCAGCCGGGGACCCGCGGGATACGAGCAGTACTTC. Its protein product is CASRGPAGYEQYF. The whole variable domain, remainder taken from reference TRBV7-9 and TRBJ2-7, is DTGVSQNPRHKITKRGQNVTFRCDPISEHNRLYWYRQTLGQGPEFLTYFQNEAQLEKSRLLSDRFSAERPKGSFSTLEIQRTEQGDSAMYLCASRGPAGYEQYFGPGTRLTVT.

This chain joins TRBV4-2 and TRBJ1-1; tentative D call: TRBD1 (5 bases). CDR1 and CDR2 from the germline V gene are LGHNA and YNFKEQ. The CDR3 runs to 12 residues. V was trimmed by 5 bases and J by 5 bases, leaving 9 bases between them. CDR3 sequence: CASSSWGTEAFF. Here the CDR3 DNA reads TGTGCCAGCAGCTCCTGGGGGACTGAAGCTTTCTTT.

CDR3 amino acids: CASSLEPRGEQYF. Here the CDR3 DNA reads TGTGCCAGCAGCTTGGAACCCAGGGGCGAGCAGTACTTC. The chain links TRBV5-5 to TRBJ2-7; D is perhaps TRBD1 (6 bases). V lost 0 bases and J lost 6, with 10 bases in between. The CDR3 has 13 amino acids. Germline V gene sequence: CDR1 SGHKS, CDR2 YYEKEE (reference sequence).

The rearrangement uses TRBV2 and TRBJ1-1, with D possibly matching TRBD1 (5 bases). The germline V and J ends were trimmed by 7 bases and 4 bases, with 16 bases remaining between them. From germline, CDR1 is SNHLY and CDR2 FYNNEI. The CDR3 sequence is 14 residues long. The CDR3 coding sequence is TGTGCCAGCATTACCCAGGGAGGGAGCACTGAAGCTTTCTTT. As protein: CASITQGGSTEAFF.

The chain joins TRBV10-3 to TRBJ1-4; D gene ambiguous. The CDR3 consists of 12 residues. Trimming took 10 bases from V and 0 from J, leaving 6 bases between them. The germline CDR1 and CDR2 sequences are ENHRY and SYGVKD. CDR3 nucleotide sequence: TGTGCCACCGGAGCAACTAATGAAAAACTGTTTTTT. This encodes CATGATNEKLFF.

The chain carries TRBV7-9 and TRBJ1-4, with D tentatively TRBD1 (6 bases). V was cut by 6 bases and J by 8 bases, with 13 bases left in between. Germline lookup yields CDR1 SEHNR and CDR2 FQNEAQ (reference sequence). This CDR3 has 13 amino acids. CDR3 amino acids: CASRMGGGEKLFF. The CDR3 bases are TGTGCCAGCAGAATGGGGGGCGGAGAAAAACTGTTTTTT.

The rearrangement links TRBV29-1 to TRBJ2-7, with D possibly being TRBD2 (6 bases). V was pared by 7 bases and J by 2 bases, with 18 bases between. Per the germline V gene, CDR1 is SQVTM and CDR2 is ANQGSEA. The CDR3 is 14 amino acids. The CDR3 DNA sequence: TGCAGCGCATACGGAGGGCAGACCACCTACGAGCAGTACTTC. The encoded protein is CSAYGGQTTYEQYF.

V gene TRBV6-1 combines with J gene TRBJ2-3; 7 nucleotides align to TRBD1. CDR1 MNHNS and CDR2 SASEGT come from the germline V gene. V was clipped by 11 bases and J by 3 bases; unmatched bases: 14. The CDR3 is made up of 15 amino acids. This chain's CDR3 is CAGQRQGLVTDTQYF. CDR3 DNA: TGTGCCGGCCAACGACAGGGATTGGTAACAGATACGCAGTATTTT.

The V and J genes are TRBV19 and TRBJ1-4; 7 positions match TRBD1. The CDR3 contains 15 residues. Germline loops: CDR1 LNHDA, CDR2 SQIVND (reference sequence). Trimming took 10 bases from V and 6 from J; bases not matched to a gene: 14. CDR3 region: CATRDGGQGDEKLFF. The DNA for the CDR3 is TGTGCCACCAGAGACGGTGGGCAGGGGGATGAAAAACTGTTTTTT.

The chain couples TRBV5-1 to TRBJ1-6; D ambiguous. Deletions cut 0 bases from V and 15 bases from J, with 19 bases between. Germline V gene sequence: CDR1 SGHRS, CDR2 YFSETQ. The CDR3 totals 15 residues. The CDR3 protein is CASSLGSTAGQDLHF. CDR3 nucleotides: TGCGCCAGCAGCTTGGGAAGCACGGCCGGTCAAGACCTCCACTTT.

The chain employs TRBV10-3 and TRBJ2-7; 7 bases are a match to TRBD2. Per germline, CDR1 ENHRY and CDR2 SYGVKD. V was clipped by 7 bases and J by 0 bases; unmatched bases: 3. The CDR3 has 13 residues. The CDR3 loop is CAINRGDSYEQYF. CDR3 DNA sequence: TGTGCCATCAACCGGGGGGACTCCTACGAGCAGTACTTC.

The chain recombines TRBV27 with TRBJ2-1; 12 bases map to TRBD2. Germline assignment: CDR1 MNHEY and CDR2 SMNVEV (reference sequence). Losses at the gene ends were 0 bases for V and 4 bases for J; bases not matched to a gene: 19. The CDR3 is 22 amino acids. CDR3 in amino acids: CASSLSQSPLGLAGNRYNEQFF. DNA for the CDR3: TGTGCCAGCAGTTTATCCCAAAGCCCCCTTGGACTAGCGGGGAACCGTTACAATGAGCAGTTCTTC.

This clone showed up just a few times. The chain joins TRBV5-4 to TRBJ1-6; D gene unclear. Germline V lookup: CDR1 SGHNT, CDR2 YYREEE (reference sequence). This CDR3 is built from 13 residues. V was trimmed by 0 bases and J by 6 bases, leaving 4 bases between them. The chain's CDR3 is CASSLARNSPLHF. CDR3 coding DNA: TGTGCCAGCAGCTTGGCCCGTAATTCACCCCTCCACTTT.

This rearrangement joins TRBV5-1 to TRBJ1-1; perhaps TRBD1 as D (5 bases). The germline V gene encodes CDR1 SGHRS and CDR2 YFSETQ. The V end lost 5 bases, the J end lost 0 bases, and 11 bases lay between the germline ends. The CDR3 covers 14 residues. The CDR3 DNA reads TGCGCCAGCAGTCCGGGACCCTTGAACACTGAAGCTTTCTTT. Translation: CASSPGPLNTEAFF.

This chain links TRBV2 with TRBJ2-7; TRBD1 is a possible D gene (6 bases). Germline CDR1 SNHLY, CDR2 FYNNEI. The CDR3 is 15 amino acids. Deletions cut 8 bases from V and 3 bases from J, with 20 bases between. Written as DNA, the CDR3 is TGTGCCAGCCGGAGGTCCGGGACATCAGACTACGAGCAGTACTTC. This sequence encodes CASRRSGTSDYEQYF.

CDR3 nucleotides: TGTGCCTGGTCTTTTTCCGGGGGCTTGAAGACCCAGTACTTC. Protein: CAWSFSGGLKTQYF. The gene calls are TRBV30 and TRBJ2-5; tentatively, D is TRBD1 or TRBD2 (6 bases each). Looked up from germline, CDR1 is GTSNPN and CDR2 is SVGIG (reference sequence). V lost 5 bases, J lost 6 bases, and 19 bases lay in between. This CDR3 region has 14 residues.